These 24 T cell receptor beta chains originate from one sample sequenced in a study of T cells in Graves' hyperthyroidism and ophthalmopathy. RNA transcripts served as the template for amplifying TCR beta CDR3 regions. When the TCR CDR3 underwent first-round RT-PCR, the HTBI primer set was used. A single record per CDR3 protein comes from TCRdb applying MiXCR to the multiplex PCR reads. The sample comprises around 540,000 distinct CDR3 sequences, about 16% of which are singletons, and about 29% rests with the top ten. Source material: blood. These receptors all stem from a woman aged 30 to 39 with Graves' ophthalmopathy.

In the case of this clonotype: The CDR3 end shows no conserved phenylalanine or tryptophan, and so a read error is likely. This chain connects TRBV5-1 to TRBJ2-5; D uncertain. Per germline, CDR1 SGHRS and CDR2 YFSETQ. The CDR3 length is 11 residues. Trimming shortened V by 2 bases and J by 5 bases, and 4 bases separated the two germline ends. DNA of the CDR3: TGCGCCAGCAGCTTCGGGGAGACCCAGTACTCC. Translation: CASSFGETQYS.

The chain employs TRBV24-1 and TRBJ2-1; the D is unclear. In germline, CDR1 is KGHDR, CDR2 SFDVKD. This CDR3 has 17 residues. The germline V and J ends were trimmed by 3 bases and 0 bases, with 14 bases remaining between them. CDR3 amino acids: CATSDPISRSSYNEQFF. In DNA form, the CDR3 reads TGTGCCACCAGTGATCCGATTAGCAGGAGCTCCTACAATGAGCAGTTCTTC.

The chain recombines TRBV7-8 with TRBJ1-4; 8 bases align to TRBD1. Trimming cost V 7 bases and J 7 bases; bases outside gene matches: 14. The CDR3 spans 16 residues. Germline V gene sequence: CDR1 SGHVS, CDR2 FQNEAQ. Written as DNA, the CDR3 is TGTGCCAGCACCCCGACAGGGGCTTCAGGCCGTGAAAAACTGTTTTTT. Translated: CASTPTGASGREKLFF.

This clonotype was found a few times. The gene calls are TRBV11-2 and TRBJ2-7; 8 bases are shared with TRBD2. This CDR3 has 15 amino acids. V was clipped by 1 base and J by 5 bases; unmatched bases: 7. Germline CDR1 reads SGHAT; CDR2 reads FQNNGV. CDR3 loop: CASSLGPGGQNEQYF. CDR3 nucleotides: TGTGCCAGCAGCTTAGGTCCGGGGGGGCAGAACGAGCAGTACTTC.

This clonotype was observed many times. This chain uses TRBV5-1 with TRBJ2-5, with 7 bases lining up with TRBD1. Germline lookup yields CDR1 SGHRS and CDR2 YFSETQ. The CDR3 extends over 15 amino acids. V lost 0 bases and J lost 2; bases outside the gene matches: 4. The CDR3 DNA is TGCGCCAGCAGCTTGGAAGCAGGGGGACAAGAGACCCAGTACTTC. Amino acids: CASSLEAGGQETQYF.

This clonotype was counted between two and nine times. V and J are TRBV29-1 and TRBJ1-1, with a tentative D call TRBD1 (5 bases). Germline V gives CDR1 SQVTM, CDR2 ANQGSEA. The CDR3 totals 15 residues. The V end lost 1 base, the J end lost 2 bases, and 14 bases lay between the germline ends. The CDR3 loop reads CSVEGSGRSNTEAFF. CDR3 bases: TGCAGCGTTGAAGGGTCAGGGCGCAGTAACACTGAAGCTTTCTTT.

V usage is TRBV7-6 and J usage is TRBJ2-1, with D possibly being TRBD1 or TRBD2 (5 bases each). The DNA matches TRBJ2-7 better at its end, which makes the J call doubtful. There are 14 residues in the CDR3. CDR1 is SGHVS, CDR2 FNYEAQ, per germline. CDR3 nucleotide sequence: TGTGCCAGCAGCTCGCCGTGGGGGAAGAATGAGCAGTACTTC. Translating it yields CASSSPWGKNEQYF.

The chain couples TRBV7-9 to TRBJ2-7, with D hard to call. Germline assignment: CDR1 SEHNR and CDR2 FQNEAQ (reference sequence). This CDR3 is 16 amino acids long. Trimming shortened V by 6 bases and J by 1 base, and 19 bases separated the two germline ends. The CDR3 spells CASRNTRVGFSYEQYF. The CDR3 DNA follows: TGTGCCAGCAGGAATACCCGGGTGGGTTTTTCCTACGAGCAGTACTTC.

This clonotype was picked up one time. This chain joins TRBV28 and TRBJ2-2; 9 bases are shared with TRBD2. Germline loops: CDR1 MDHEN, CDR2 SYDVKM. Unmatched junction bases numbered 6, after V lost 4 bases and J lost 6 bases. This CDR3 is built from 15 residues. In nucleotides, the CDR3 is TGTGCCAGCAGTTCAGTGGCGGGAGGGGCCGGGGAGCTGTTTTTT. Protein product: CASSSVAGGAGELFF.

This clonotype was detected many times. This sequence joins TRBV5-1 and TRBJ1-5; no definite D call. The CDR3 covers 14 residues. Deletions cut 6 bases from V and 2 bases from J, with 12 bases between. Per germline, CDR1 SGHRS and CDR2 YFSETQ. This CDR3 is CASTIGPGNQPQHF. Here the CDR3 DNA reads TGCGCCAGCACTATAGGGCCTGGCAATCAGCCCCAGCATTTT.

This clonotype was observed many times. The gene calls are TRBV11-2 and TRBJ2-7; D is undetermined. Germline CDR1 is SGHAT and CDR2 is FQNNGV. The CDR3 totals 16 residues. Trimming took 3 bases from V and 3 from J, leaving 18 bases between them. CDR3: CASSFQTLMGIYEQYF. The CDR3 DNA is TGTGCCAGCAGCTTCCAAACGCTTATGGGAATCTACGAGCAGTACTTC.

In its sample, this clonotype was seen many times. The chain employs TRBV24-1 and TRBJ2-5, with 8 bases lining up with TRBD2. The CDR3 has 16 residues. Germline loops: CDR1 KGHDR, CDR2 SFDVKD. V was pared by 0 bases and J by 5 bases, with 7 bases of the junction left unmatched. CDR3 DNA: TGTGCCACCAGTGATTTGCAATTTAGCGGGACGGAGACCCAGTACTTC. Residues: CATSDLQFSGTETQYF.

This clonotype was found many times. The rearrangement uses TRBV10-3 and TRBJ2-7; tentative D call: TRBD2 (5 bases). Deletions cut 4 bases from V and 2 bases from J, with 12 bases between. Germline CDR1 and CDR2: ENHRY and SYGVKD. The CDR3 has 14 amino acids. CDR3 residues: CAISGGKMAYEQYF. CDR3 DNA: TGTGCCATCAGTGGAGGGAAAATGGCCTACGAGCAGTACTTC.

Only a few counts were recorded for this clonotype. The chain uses TRBV15 and TRBJ2-2, with 7 bases aligning to TRBD2. The CDR3 totals 16 residues. Germline V gene data show CDR1 as LNHNV and CDR2 as YYDKDF (reference sequence). J lost 6 bases, V lost 5 bases, and 12 bases had no gene match. CDR3 nucleotide sequence: TGTGCCACCAGCCTCTTGGGCGGGAGATTCGCCGGGGAGCTGTTTTTT. It is translated as CATSLLGGRFAGELFF.

There are many counts of this clonotype. The genes are TRBV12-3 or TRBV12-4 and TRBJ1-4; no clear D. The ends were cut back, 6 bases at V and 8 bases at J, with 7 bases in the middle. The CDR3 has 11 amino acids. For the CDR3, the DNA is TGTGCCAGCAGCCTCGACGAAAAACTGTTTTTT. This gives the protein CASSLDEKLFF.

This clonotype was counted at least ten times. The CDR3 DNA is TGTGCCAGCAGCGTGGGAGCGGGAGGGACCTACGAGCAGTACTTC. It codes for CASSVGAGGTYEQYF. The chain couples TRBV9 to TRBJ2-7; TRBD2 matches at 10 bases. CDR3 length: 15 amino acids. CDR1 SGDLS and CDR2 YYNGEE come from the germline V gene. J was trimmed by 2 bases and V by 2 bases; bases with no gene match: 4.

This clonotype was seen at least ten times. The chain has TRBV2 and TRBJ2-1, with D uncertain. The CDR3 is 13 amino acids. V shed 0 bases and J shed 9 bases, with 9 bases lying between them. In germline, CDR1 is SNHLY, CDR2 FYNNEI. For the CDR3, the DNA is TGTGCCAGCAGTGAAGCATCGGTTACTGAGCAGTTCTTC. Translation gives CASSEASVTEQFF. The variable domain in full, completed from reference TRBV2 and TRBJ2-1, reads EPEVTQTPSHQVTQMGQEVILRCVPISNHLYFYWYRQILGQKVEFLVSFYNNEISEKSEIFDDQFSVERPDGSNFTLKIRSTKLEDSAMYFCASSEASVTEQFFGPGTRLTVL.

In this sample, this clonotype turned up many times. This chain connects TRBV11-2 to TRBJ1-6; D possibly corresponds to TRBD1 (5 bases). The V gene's germline CDR1 is SGHAT and CDR2 FQNNGV. V shed 0 bases and J shed 6 bases, with 9 bases lying between them. The CDR3 contains 15 residues. CDR3 nucleotides: TGTGCCAGCAGCTTAGACCCAGGGTTTAATTCACCCCTCCACTTT. Protein sequence: CASSLDPGFNSPLHF.

This clonotype has only a few counts. The J gene is TRBJ2-3, the V gene TRBV30, with 14 positions matching TRBD2. V lost 3 bases to trimming and J lost 6 bases; unmatched junction nucleotides: 8. There are 16 residues in the CDR3. Germline CDR1 reads GTSNPN; CDR2 reads SVGIG (reference sequence). The CDR3 coding sequence is TGTGCCTGGAGACGGACTAGCGGGGGGTTCGACGATACGCAGTATTTT. This translates into CAWRRTSGGFDDTQYF.

This rearrangement joins TRBV29-1 to TRBJ1-2, with D possibly matching TRBD1 (6 bases). This CDR3 is built from 13 residues. Germline lookup yields CDR1 SQVTM and CDR2 ANQGSEA. Trimming took 5 bases from V and 0 from J, leaving 10 bases between them. Here the CDR3 DNA reads TGCAGCGTTAGGACAGCTCCTAACTATGGCTACACCTTC. Amino acid sequence: CSVRTAPNYGYTF.

In this sample, this clonotype turned up once. This chain uses TRBV6-1 with TRBJ2-7; D may correspond to TRBD1 or TRBD2 (11 bases each). Trimming stripped 6 bases from V and 3 bases from J, with 30 bases between. Germline V CDR1 and CDR2: MNHNS, SASEGT. The CDR3 totals 19 residues. The CDR3 DNA sequence: TGTGCCAGCAGATCACCGGACAGGGGGCGACTAGCGGGATTCTACGAGCAGTACTTC. It is translated as CASRSPDRGRLAGFYEQYF.

This clonotype was seen many times. In DNA, the CDR3 is TGCGCCAGCAGCCGGACAGGGAGGTCTGAAGCTTTCTTT. Translation gives CASSRTGRSEAFF. This chain links TRBV5-1 with TRBJ1-1, with 8 bases identical to TRBD1. Germline V gene data show CDR1 as SGHRS and CDR2 as YFSETQ. After removal of 4 bases from V and 6 bases from J, the junction contained 5 bases not matched to a gene. The CDR3 consists of 13 residues.

The sample holds many counts of this clonotype. The V call is TRBV24-1, the J call TRBJ2-1; D assignment may be TRBD1 or TRBD2 (5 bases each). The germline V gene encodes CDR1 KGHDR and CDR2 SFDVKD. Trimming cost V 5 bases and J 8 bases, with 15 bases left between them. The CDR3 contains 14 residues. The DNA for the CDR3 is TGTGCCACCAGTGTTACGTGGGGGACGGATGAGCAGTTCTTC. Its translation is CATSVTWGTDEQFF.

This clonotype appeared a few times. The chain carries TRBV5-6 and TRBJ2-1; no clear D gene. Trimming removed 4 bases at V and 7 bases at J, with 9 bases between. Germline CDR1 reads SGHDT; CDR2 reads YYEEEE. CDR3 length: 12 residues. The CDR3 DNA sequence: TGTGCCAGCAGCGGTAGTGAGAATGAGCAGTTCTTC. Its protein is CASSGSENEQFF. The variable domain in full, with the rest retrieved from reference TRBV5-6 and TRBJ2-1, is DAGVTQSPTHLIKTRGQQVTLRCSPKSGHDTVSWYQQALGQGPQFIFQYYEEEERQRGNFPDRFSGHQFPNYSSELNVNALLLGDSALYLCASSGSENEQFFGPGTRLTVL.